This TCR beta chain was profiled in a study of blood T cell repertoires in COVID-19. Study context: Acute and convalescent COVID-19 specimens originated in the United States, Italy and Spain. T cells, B-cell-depleted T cells, or PBMCs provided the cDNA or gDNA that served as material.

Study processing details: Amplification of reference gene primers was used by the study to estimate nucleated cell counts. The method was immunoSEQ multiplex PCR; TCRdb's version includes in-frame clones alone and lacks a portion of them. V and J calls and clone size are given by that table; D and trimming were obtained from the DNA. The repertoire has roughly 280,000 clones, about 88% of them found once; the top ten carry less than 4.5%. This clone was detected once. Specimen: peripheral blood. This sequence was found in a man younger than 35 with active or convalescent COVID-19.

The CDR3 here is CASSTLQGGADTQYF. The CDR3 DNA reads as TGTGCCAGTAGTACCTTGCAAGGCGGCGCAGATACGCAGTATTTT. The chain is built from TRBV19 and TRBJ2-3; no clear D gene. CDR3 length equals 15 residues. CDR1 is LNHDA, CDR2 SQIVND, per germline (reference sequence). V lost 4 bases to trimming and J lost 4 bases, with 15 bases between them.